This T cell receptor (beta chain) appears in the sequencing data of a study of blood T cell repertoires in COVID-19 (TCRdb year 2020). In the study overall: Samples covering the acute and convalescent phases of COVID-19 were provided by collaborators in the United States, Italy and Spain. The material from the prospective study consisted of cDNA or gDNA derived from T cells, B-cell-depleted T cells, or PBMCs. The dataset comprised deeply sampled blood TCRbeta repertoires from subjects exposed to, actively infected with, or recovered from COVID-19. The repertoires were made available in a free public database intended to serve as a resource for research on the immune response to SARS-CoV-2. The samples were drawn from the first 160 participants of the ongoing ImmuneRACE study and from over 950 subjects provided by 6 global collaborators. Nearly every sample came with metadata listing a de-identified subject ID, COVID-19 status, age in years and sex. Where available, HLA class I and class II types were taken from metadata supplied by the sample provider and were not determined by assay-based typing.

The CDR3 numbers 13 residues from cysteine through phenylalanine. Just the 39-base CDR3 DNA is kept, in frame starting at base 1. The germline ends are 16 bases apart after V is trimmed by 11 bases and J by 3 bases. The germline V gene provides CDR1 SNHLY and CDR2 FYNNEI. TCRbeta CDR3 regions were amplified from genomic DNA using the immunoSEQ Assay, a bias-controlled multiplex PCR. As for the original processing: The number of nucleated cells in each sample was estimated from the amplification of reference gene primers within the assay. To quantify the absolute abundance of each unique TCRbeta CDR3 rearrangement, sequence reads were collapsed and filtered. For each sample, productive Simpson clonality was calculated as the square root of Simpson's diversity index across productive rearrangements. TCRdb limited this immuneACCESS table to in-frame rearrangements with V and J called. A share of clones is missing; checked studies link under half to unresolved V genes, and the rest is unexplained. V and J calls and clone size are given by that table; D and trimming were obtained from the DNA. For this sample there are hundreds of thousands of clones; 85% to 90% appear just once. The top ten clones comprise over 0.2% of the sample.

A note on this clone: The specificity of this receptor is unknown. Qualities for individual bases were not recorded, and no much larger clone is one base off.

Whole blood was collected in K2EDTA tubes by collaborating institutions according to the institutions' own protocols. For TCRbeta analysis, collaborators shipped samples in one of three forms: frozen whole blood, isolated PBMCs, or DNA extracted from either of those sample types. Overall results and qualifications from the work: How much clinical and demographic metadata was included differed by source and by participant, and the metadata was provided uncurated.

Sequencing was done on a sample of peripheral blood. Recombination connected TRBV2 to TRBJ1-2, with TRBD1 tentatively as D gene (5 bases match). The clonotype originates from a young woman with acute or convalescent COVID-19. The nucleotides are TGTGCCCTCCTCAGGCAGGGCTACTATGGCTACACCTTC. It codes for CALLRQGYYGYTF.